The source of this T cell receptor (beta chain) is a study of cytomegalovirus exposure and HLA in healthy donors. A single count supports this clone. Its antigen is not identified. Findings and limits, study-wide: TCR beta sequences numbering fewer than 20,000 were associated with HLA alleles at 0.05 false discovery rate in a later analysis. Among CMV-associated TCR beta chains, most appeared HLA-restricted in a later analysis. Reports credit the classifier with highly specific, highly sensitive diagnosis of cytomegalovirus status.

Per the germline V gene, CDR1 is SGHVS and CDR2 is FQNEAQ. Trimming shortened V by 4 bases and J by 2 bases, and 3 bases separated the two germline ends. The CDR3 loop spans 11 amino acids. Primers: 60 Vbeta forward and 13 Jbeta reverse. TCRdb's copy holds only in-frame clones and misses some; the assay was immunoSEQ multiplex PCR. The table includes 110,000 or so clones, roughly 77% detected once. Sequencing input: PBMCs. The rearrangement joins TRBV7-8 to TRBJ2-7, with unresolved D. The TCR originated in a man in his fifties in good health and CMV-seropositive. DNA of the CDR3: TGTGCCAGCAGCTCTCCCTACGAGCAGTACTTC. Amino acids: CASSSPYEQYF.